A selection of T cell receptor beta chains follows, all from one sample in a study of blood T cells in healthy people across ages. TCRdb redid the calling of the 5' RACE reads with MiXCR, one entry per CDR3 protein. The table shows approximately 850,000 distinct CDR3 sequences, with 40% to 50% occurring only once. The sample was blood. The receptors originated from a man between 60 and 75 years old in good health. Both conserved end residues are part of each CDR3. A D gene is named only where the DNA matches it firmly. Expanded clones are given a class, and other clones once, few, many or no size at all.

DNA: TGTGCCAGCTCACCAACAGGCTTCGGGGCCAACGTCCTGACTTTC
CDR3: CASSPTGFGANVLTF
size: -
D: -
length: 15
V: TRBV18
J: TRBJ2-6

DNA: TGTGCCAGCAGTAGACCGGGACAGGGTGACAATGAGCAGTTCTTC
CDR3: CASSRPGQGDNEQFF
size: -
D: TRBD1
length: 15
V: TRBV6-1
J: TRBJ2-1

DNA: TGTGCCAGCAGCGTAGCTCCCGGAGGGAGAACTGGAGGAGATACGCAGTATTTT
CDR3: CASSVAPGGRTGGDTQYF
size: few
D: -
length: 18
V: TRBV9
J: TRBJ2-3

DNA: TGTGCCAGCTCGCAATCAAGGAGCGATGAGCAGTTCTTC
CDR3: CASSQSRSDEQFF
size: -
D: -
length: 13
V: TRBV18
J: TRBJ2-1

DNA: TGCGCCAGCAGCGAGACTAGCGGGGGGGCCCCTCTAGGGCGTGAGCAGTTCTTC
CDR3: CASSETSGGAPLGREQFF
size: -
D: TRBD2
length: 18
V: TRBV5-1
J: TRBJ2-1

DNA: TGTGCCAGCAGTTATGACAGGGGGCGAAATGAGCAGTTCTTC
CDR3: CASSYDRGRNEQFF
size: few
D: TRBD1
length: 14
V: TRBV5-4
J: TRBJ2-1

DNA: TGTGCCAGCAGTTTACAAGGTGGGAAGGTCGTCCGAGGGCAGTACTTC
CDR3: CASSLQGGKVVRGQYF
size: -
D: -
length: 16
V: TRBV12-3/TRBV12-4
J: TRBJ2-5

DNA: TGCAGTGCCTTACACGAGGCGCCAGATACGCAGTATTTT
CDR3: CSALHEAPDTQYF
size: -
D: -
length: 13
V: TRBV20-1
J: TRBJ2-3

DNA: TGCAGTGCTAGAGACCCCGGCCTAGACACTGAAGCTTTCTTT
CDR3: CSARDPGLDTEAFF
size: few
D: -
length: 14
V: TRBV20-1
J: TRBJ1-1

DNA: TGTGCCAGCTCACCACCGGGGGGAGAGAGATACTACGAGCAGTACTTC
CDR3: CASSPPGGERYYEQYF
size: -
D: -
length: 16
V: TRBV18
J: TRBJ2-7

DNA: TGTGCCAGCAGCTGGGGGGGTGAAGCTTTCTTT
CDR3: CASSWGGEAFF
size: -
D: -
length: 11
V: TRBV5-6
J: TRBJ1-1

DNA: TGCAGTGCTAGACTAGCGGGGGGGCTCGACACAGATACGCAGTATTTT
CDR3: CSARLAGGLDTDTQYF
size: many
D: TRBD2
length: 16
V: TRBV20-1
J: TRBJ2-3

DNA: TGTGCCAGCAGCTTCGACGCCGGCTATGGCTACACCTTC
CDR3: CASSFDAGYGYTF
size: -
D: -
length: 13
V: TRBV7-9
J: TRBJ1-2

DNA: TGTGCCAGCTCCCGGACAGGGGGCTTAAATGAGCAGTTCTTC
CDR3: CASSRTGGLNEQFF
size: -
D: TRBD1
length: 14
V: TRBV18
J: TRBJ2-1

DNA: TGTGCCATCAGTAAAGACAGGGATGGTGGCTACACCTTC
CDR3: CAISKDRDGGYTF
size: -
D: TRBD1
length: 13
V: TRBV10-3
J: TRBJ1-2

DNA: TGCGCCAGCAGCTCCGATACCGGGACAAGAGTATCCAATGAGCAGTTCTTC
CDR3: CASSSDTGTRVSNEQFF
size: -
D: -
length: 17
V: TRBV5-1
J: TRBJ2-1

DNA: TGCGCCAGCAGCGCCGGGACAGGGCAGAATTACAATGAGCAGTTCTTC
CDR3: CASSAGTGQNYNEQFF
size: few
D: TRBD1
length: 16
V: TRBV5-1
J: TRBJ2-1

DNA: TGTGCCAGCAGCTCGAAGGGTACGCAGTATTTT
CDR3: CASSSKGTQYF
size: -
D: -
length: 11
V: TRBV7-9
J: TRBJ2-3

DNA: TGTGCCAGCAGCCCAGCGATGGGGGGGGCTGACGGCACTGAAGCTTTCTTT
CDR3: CASSPAMGGADGTEAFF
size: few
D: -
length: 17
V: TRBV7-2
J: TRBJ1-1

DNA: TGTGCCAGCAGTTACTCGGGACAGTCTTCTGGGGCCAACGTCCTGACTTTC
CDR3: CASSYSGQSSGANVLTF
size: -
D: TRBD1
length: 17
V: TRBV6-2/TRBV6-3
J: TRBJ2-6

DNA: TGTGCCAGCAGCTTAGGCGCAGGAAAGGAAAAACTGTTTTTT
CDR3: CASSLGAGKEKLFF
size: many
D: -
length: 14
V: TRBV7-2
J: TRBJ1-4

DNA: TGTGCCATCAGTGGACGGGGGGGAAACACTGAAGCTTTCTTT
CDR3: CAISGRGGNTEAFF
size: few
D: -
length: 14
V: TRBV10-3
J: TRBJ1-1

DNA: TGTGCCAGCAGCTTCGGGCGCGTTAGTAGCGGGCTTTCAGAGACCCAGTACTTC
CDR3: CASSFGRVSSGLSETQYF
size: few
D: TRBD2
length: 18
V: TRBV13
J: TRBJ2-5

DNA: TGTGCCAGCAGCCACCCCGGACAGAACACTGAAGCTTTCTTT
CDR3: CASSHPGQNTEAFF
size: -
D: -
length: 14
V: TRBV9
J: TRBJ1-1

DNA: TGTGCCAGCTCACCAAAAACAGGATCCACAGATACGCAGTATTTT
CDR3: CASSPKTGSTDTQYF
size: once
D: -
length: 15
V: TRBV18
J: TRBJ2-3

DNA: TGTGCCAGCAGCGACTCGACGGGGAACACTGAAGCTTTCTTT
CDR3: CASSDSTGNTEAFF
size: -
D: -
length: 14
V: TRBV7-9
J: TRBJ1-1

DNA: TGTGCCATCAGTGAGTCCGAGACCCAGTACTTC
CDR3: CAISESETQYF
size: many
D: -
length: 11
V: TRBV10-3
J: TRBJ2-5

DNA: TGTGCCAGCAGCTTAGGATACACCGGGCGAGCCCAGTACTTC
CDR3: CASSLGYTGRAQYF
size: many
D: -
length: 14
V: TRBV7-8
J: TRBJ2-5

DNA: TGTGCCAGCAGTGAATCCCCAGGGGGCGGTAACACTGAAGCTTTCTTT
CDR3: CASSESPGGGNTEAFF
size: few
D: TRBD1
length: 16
V: TRBV25-1
J: TRBJ1-1

DNA: TGCAGTGCAGAGGGGACTAGCGGGGGGGCGAGAGAGACCCAGTACTTC
CDR3: CSAEGTSGGARETQYF
size: few
D: TRBD2
length: 16
V: TRBV20-1
J: TRBJ2-5

DNA: TGCAGTGCAAAAGGAGACAACGAAGGGGAGACCCAGTACTTC
CDR3: CSAKGDNEGETQYF
size: many
D: -
length: 14
V: TRBV20-1
J: TRBJ2-5

DNA: TGCAGTGCTAGAGTTTTCCGACTGGGGATTCAGTACTTC
CDR3: CSARVFRLGIQYF
size: -
D: -
length: 13
V: TRBV20-1
J: TRBJ2-7

DNA: TGTGCCAGCAGCCGACAGGGGGCTGAATATGGCTACACCTTC
CDR3: CASSRQGAEYGYTF
size: once
D: TRBD1
length: 14
V: TRBV6-1
J: TRBJ1-2

DNA: TGTGCCAGCCGGGACCCCGTCTACGAGCAGTACTTC
CDR3: CASRDPVYEQYF
size: -
D: -
length: 12
V: TRBV28
J: TRBJ2-7

DNA: TGCGCCAGCAGCCAAGAATGGGGCCAGCCCCAGCATTTT
CDR3: CASSQEWGQPQHF
size: few
D: -
length: 13
V: TRBV4-3
J: TRBJ1-5